The rows below give T cell receptor beta chains drawn from one sample of a study of cytomegalovirus exposure and HLA in healthy donors. Sequenced by immunoSEQ multiplex PCR; TCRdb stores in-frame clones only, minus some. The sample contains around 170,000 clones, about 84% of which appear only once. Sequencing was carried out using PBMCs. The receptors come from a man in his fifties in good health and CMV-seronegative. Both conserved end residues are part of each CDR3. D genes are given only for firm matches. Expanded clones are given a class, and other clones once, few, many or no size at all.

clone_size: -; j_call: TRBJ1-2; d_call: -; v_call: TRBV13; cdr3_aa: CASSLGGRYGYTF; cdr3_nt: TGTGCCAGCAGCTTAGGGGGGCGCTATGGCTACACCTTC
clone_size: -; j_call: TRBJ2-1; d_call: -; v_call: TRBV5-4; cdr3_aa: CASSLVQGPYNEQFF; cdr3_nt: TGTGCCAGCAGCTTGGTGCAGGGCCCCTACAATGAGCAGTTCTTC
clone_size: -; j_call: TRBJ2-4; d_call: -; v_call: TRBV2; cdr3_aa: CASSERNIQYF; cdr3_nt: TGTGCCAGCAGTGAACGGAACATTCAGTACTTC
clone_size: -; j_call: TRBJ2-1; d_call: -; v_call: TRBV4-3; cdr3_aa: CASSPRGWSSYNEQFF; cdr3_nt: TGCGCCAGCAGCCCTAGGGGTTGGAGCTCCTACAATGAGCAGTTCTTC
clone_size: -; j_call: TRBJ2-7; d_call: TRBD1; v_call: TRBV27; cdr3_aa: CASSPGQGYEQYF; cdr3_nt: TGTGCCAGCAGTCCGGGACAGGGTTACGAGCAGTACTTC
clone_size: -; j_call: TRBJ2-5; d_call: TRBD2; v_call: TRBV30; cdr3_aa: CAWSVSLAGQETQYF; cdr3_nt: TGTGCCTGGAGTGTCTCACTAGCGGGTCAAGAGACCCAGTACTTC
clone_size: once; j_call: TRBJ1-1; d_call: -; v_call: TRBV5-1; cdr3_aa: CASSFMTGSMNTEAFF; cdr3_nt: TGCGCCAGCAGCTTCATGACAGGATCCATGAACACTGAAGCTTTCTTT
clone_size: -; j_call: TRBJ2-3; d_call: TRBD2; v_call: TRBV18; cdr3_aa: CASSVAGTSTDTQYF; cdr3_nt: TGTGCCAGCTCGGTAGCGGGGACTAGCACAGATACGCAGTATTTT
clone_size: -; j_call: TRBJ2-7; d_call: -; v_call: TRBV4-1; cdr3_aa: CASSQVERSYEQYF; cdr3_nt: TGCGCCAGCAGCCAAGTCGAGAGAAGCTACGAGCAGTACTTC
clone_size: -; j_call: TRBJ2-7; d_call: TRBD2; v_call: TRBV7-2; cdr3_aa: CASSLAGLAGGPVSIEQYF; cdr3_nt: TGTGCCAGCAGCTTAGCGGGACTAGCGGGGGGGCCAGTATCTATCGAGCAGTACTTC
clone_size: -; j_call: TRBJ1-2; d_call: TRBD1; v_call: TRBV30; cdr3_aa: CASRQGWYGYTF; cdr3_nt: TGTGCCTCCCGACAGGGATGGTATGGCTACACCTTC
clone_size: -; j_call: TRBJ1-5; d_call: -; v_call: TRBV10-3; cdr3_aa: CAISESTRASQPQHF; cdr3_nt: TGTGCCATCAGTGAGTCGACGCGGGCATCTCAGCCCCAGCATTTT
clone_size: -; j_call: TRBJ2-7; d_call: -; v_call: TRBV12-5; cdr3_aa: CASGLTDSYEQYF; cdr3_nt: TGTGCTAGTGGTTTGACAGACTCCTACGAGCAGTACTTC
clone_size: -; j_call: TRBJ1-2; d_call: -; v_call: TRBV15; cdr3_aa: CATSRDPVSYGYTF; cdr3_nt: TGTGCCACCAGCAGAGATCCGGTGAGCTATGGCTACACCTTC
clone_size: -; j_call: TRBJ2-3; d_call: TRBD1; v_call: TRBV4-1; cdr3_aa: CASSPRDRGPDTQYF; cdr3_nt: TGCGCCAGCAGCCCCCGGGACAGGGGACCAGATACGCAGTATTTT
clone_size: -; j_call: TRBJ2-3; d_call: -; v_call: TRBV13; cdr3_aa: CASRIRGAPDTQYF; cdr3_nt: TGTGCCAGCAGGATTCGGGGGGCTCCAGATACGCAGTATTTT
clone_size: few; j_call: TRBJ1-2; d_call: -; v_call: TRBV5-6; cdr3_aa: CASSRDRMGGYTF; cdr3_nt: TGTGCCAGCAGCCGCGACAGGATGGGAGGCTACACCTTC
clone_size: -; j_call: TRBJ1-6; d_call: TRBD1; v_call: TRBV19; cdr3_aa: CASSLGTANNSPLHF; cdr3_nt: TGTGCCAGTAGTCTCGGGACAGCTAATAATTCACCCCTCCACTTT
clone_size: few; j_call: TRBJ2-7; d_call: TRBD1; v_call: TRBV7-9; cdr3_aa: CASSLGQNSYEQYF; cdr3_nt: TGTGCCAGCAGCTTGGGACAGAACTCCTACGAGCAGTACTTC
clone_size: -; j_call: TRBJ2-7; d_call: TRBD1; v_call: TRBV15; cdr3_aa: CATSRGTASSYEQYF; cdr3_nt: TGTGCCACCAGCAGGGGGACAGCCAGCTCCTACGAGCAGTACTTC
clone_size: few; j_call: TRBJ2-3; d_call: -; v_call: TRBV27; cdr3_aa: CASSLSIQRVTDTQYF; cdr3_nt: TGTGCCAGCAGTTTATCGATCCAGCGGGTCACAGATACGCAGTATTTT
clone_size: -; j_call: TRBJ2-2; d_call: TRBD1; v_call: TRBV11-2; cdr3_aa: CASSSDRTNTGELFF; cdr3_nt: TGTGCCAGCAGCTCGGACAGGACTAACACCGGGGAGCTGTTTTTT
clone_size: few; j_call: TRBJ2-1; d_call: TRBD2; v_call: TRBV4-2; cdr3_aa: CASSNLAGGTYNEQFF; cdr3_nt: TGTGCCAGCAGCAACCTAGCGGGGGGAACCTACAATGAGCAGTTCTTC
clone_size: few; j_call: TRBJ1-2; d_call: -; v_call: TRBV2; cdr3_aa: CASSEAKAAGYTF; cdr3_nt: TGTGCCAGCAGTGAAGCTAAAGCGGCAGGCTACACCTTC
clone_size: -; j_call: TRBJ1-4; d_call: TRBD1; v_call: TRBV10-3; cdr3_aa: CAISESHRGVNEKLFF; cdr3_nt: TGTGCCATCAGTGAGTCGCACAGGGGGGTTAATGAAAAACTGTTTTTT